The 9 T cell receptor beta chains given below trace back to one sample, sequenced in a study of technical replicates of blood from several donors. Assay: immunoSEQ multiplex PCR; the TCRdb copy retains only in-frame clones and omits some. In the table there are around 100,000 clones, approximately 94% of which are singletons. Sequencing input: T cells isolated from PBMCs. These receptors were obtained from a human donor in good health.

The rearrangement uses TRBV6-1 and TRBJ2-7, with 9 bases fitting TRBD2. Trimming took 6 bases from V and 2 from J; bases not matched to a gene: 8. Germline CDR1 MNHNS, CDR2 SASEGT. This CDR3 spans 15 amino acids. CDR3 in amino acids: CASSLSTSGTYEQYF. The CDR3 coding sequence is TGTGCCAGCAGCCTGTCGACTAGCGGAACCTACGAGCAGTACTTC.

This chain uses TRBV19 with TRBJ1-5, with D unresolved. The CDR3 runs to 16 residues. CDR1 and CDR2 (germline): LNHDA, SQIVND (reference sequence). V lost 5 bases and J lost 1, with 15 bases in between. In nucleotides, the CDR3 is TGTGCCAGTAGTCCAATGGGAGGGTTCAGCAATCAGCCCCAGCATTTT. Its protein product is CASSPMGGFSNQPQHF.

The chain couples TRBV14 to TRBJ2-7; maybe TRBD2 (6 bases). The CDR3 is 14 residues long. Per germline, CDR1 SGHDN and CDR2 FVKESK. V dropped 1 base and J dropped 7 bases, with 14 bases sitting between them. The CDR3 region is CASSQARELGEQYF. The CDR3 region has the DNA TGTGCCAGCAGCCAAGCCCGGGAGTTGGGAGAGCAGTACTTC.

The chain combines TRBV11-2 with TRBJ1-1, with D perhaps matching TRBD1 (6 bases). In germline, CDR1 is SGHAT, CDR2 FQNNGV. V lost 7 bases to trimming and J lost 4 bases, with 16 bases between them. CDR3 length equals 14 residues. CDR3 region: CASTVGGGVTEAFF. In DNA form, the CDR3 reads TGTGCCAGCACCGTGGGTGGGGGCGTCACTGAAGCTTTCTTT.

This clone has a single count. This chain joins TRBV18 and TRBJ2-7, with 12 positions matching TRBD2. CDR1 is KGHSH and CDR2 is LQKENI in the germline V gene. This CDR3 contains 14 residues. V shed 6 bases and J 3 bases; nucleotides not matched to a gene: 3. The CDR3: CASSQLAGGYEQYF. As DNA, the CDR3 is TGTGCCAGCTCTCAACTAGCGGGAGGCTACGAGCAGTACTTC.

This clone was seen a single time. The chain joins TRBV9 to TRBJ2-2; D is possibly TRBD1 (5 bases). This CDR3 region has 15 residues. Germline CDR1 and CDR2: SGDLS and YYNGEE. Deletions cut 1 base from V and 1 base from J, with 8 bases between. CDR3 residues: CASSVQGQNTGELFF. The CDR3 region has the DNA TGTGCCAGCAGCGTACAGGGCCAGAACACCGGGGAGCTGTTTTTT.

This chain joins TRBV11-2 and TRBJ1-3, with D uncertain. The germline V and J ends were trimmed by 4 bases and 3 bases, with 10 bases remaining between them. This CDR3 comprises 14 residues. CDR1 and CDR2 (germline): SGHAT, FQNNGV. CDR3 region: CASSSTRGGNTIYF. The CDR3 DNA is TGTGCCAGCAGCTCTACCCGGGGTGGAAACACCATATATTTT.

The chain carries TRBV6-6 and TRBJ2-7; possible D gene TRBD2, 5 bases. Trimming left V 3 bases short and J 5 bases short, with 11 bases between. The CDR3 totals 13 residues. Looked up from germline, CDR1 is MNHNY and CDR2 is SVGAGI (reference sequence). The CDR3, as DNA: TGTGCCAGCAGTTATCGGGAAGTGGACGAGCAGTACTTC. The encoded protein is CASSYREVDEQYF.

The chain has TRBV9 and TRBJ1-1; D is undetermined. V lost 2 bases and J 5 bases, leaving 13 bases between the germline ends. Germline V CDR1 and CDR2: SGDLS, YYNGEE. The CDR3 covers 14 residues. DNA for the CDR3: TGTGCCAGCAGCGTCGAATCGGCAGGAACTGAAGCTTTCTTT. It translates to CASSVESAGTEAFF. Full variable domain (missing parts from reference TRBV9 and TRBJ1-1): DSGVTQTPKHLITATGQRVTLRCSPRSGDLSVYWYQQSLDQGLQFLIQYYNGEERAKGNILERFSAQQFPDLHSELNLSSLELGDSALYFCASSVESAGTEAFFGQGTRLTVV.